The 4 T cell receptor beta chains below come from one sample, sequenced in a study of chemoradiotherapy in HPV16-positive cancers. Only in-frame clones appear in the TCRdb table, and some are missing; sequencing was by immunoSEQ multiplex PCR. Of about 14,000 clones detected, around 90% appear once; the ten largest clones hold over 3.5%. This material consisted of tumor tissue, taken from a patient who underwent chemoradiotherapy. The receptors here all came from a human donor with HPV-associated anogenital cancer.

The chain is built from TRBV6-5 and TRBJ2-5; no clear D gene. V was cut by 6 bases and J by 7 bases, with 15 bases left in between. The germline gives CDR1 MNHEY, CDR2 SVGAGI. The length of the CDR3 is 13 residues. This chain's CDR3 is CASRQSSLTTQYF. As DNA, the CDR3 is TGTGCCAGCAGGCAGTCCTCTTTAACGACCCAGTACTTC.

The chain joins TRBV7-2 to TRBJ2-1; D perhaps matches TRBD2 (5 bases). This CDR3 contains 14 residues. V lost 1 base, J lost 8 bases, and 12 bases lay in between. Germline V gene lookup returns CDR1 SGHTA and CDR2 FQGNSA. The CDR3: CASSLGGRADEQFF. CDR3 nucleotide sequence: TGTGCCAGCAGCTTAGGAGGGAGAGCGGATGAGCAGTTCTTC.

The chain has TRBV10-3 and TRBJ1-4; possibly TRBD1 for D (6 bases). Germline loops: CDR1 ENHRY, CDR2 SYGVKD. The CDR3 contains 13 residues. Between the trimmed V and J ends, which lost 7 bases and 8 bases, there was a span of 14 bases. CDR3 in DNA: TGTGCCATCACCCGGGACATGGGCGAAAAACTGTTTTTT. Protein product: CAITRDMGEKLFF.

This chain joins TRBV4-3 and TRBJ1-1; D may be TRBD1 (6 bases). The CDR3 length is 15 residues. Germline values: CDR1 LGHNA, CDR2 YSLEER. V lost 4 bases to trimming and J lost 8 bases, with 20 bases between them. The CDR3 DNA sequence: TGCGCCAGCAGCCTGGATAGAGGGGGGGGAACCGAAGCTTTCTTT. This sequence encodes CASSLDRGGGTEAFF.